Below are 20 T cell receptor beta chains sequenced from a single sample in a study of monozygotic twins with inflammatory bowel disease. With the 5' RACE reads reprocessed, TCRdb shows one record per CDR3 protein and no DNA. This listing includes around 380,000 distinct CDR3 sequences. The sequencing input was blood. These receptors were collected from a human donor with ulcerative colitis or Crohn's disease, or a healthy co-twin of an affected twin (not recorded which).

The chain is built from TRBV30 and TRBJ1-4; TCRdb proposes TRBD1, but this gene call is untestable without DNA. The CDR3 length is 15 residues. CDR1 is GTSNPN and CDR2 is SVGIG in the germline V gene (reference sequence). CDR3 amino acids: CAWSVTGGAAEKLFF.

The V gene is TRBV6-8, the J gene TRBJ2-2; the D call from TCRdb, TRBD2, cannot be confirmed without DNA. CDR3 size: 14 residues. Germline CDR1 is MNHGY and CDR2 is SAAAGT. The CDR3 is CASSPTGPGGELFF.

The J gene is TRBJ2-2, the V gene TRBV11-1; TCRdb calls TRBD1, which cannot be checked without DNA. Germline V gives CDR1 SGHAT, CDR2 FQDESV (reference sequence). The CDR3 has 14 residues. The chain's CDR3 is CASSRDGEAGELFF.

This chain uses TRBV6-2 or TRBV6-3 with TRBJ1-1; as DNA is missing, the TRBD1 call by TCRdb cannot be tested. Looked up from germline, CDR1 is MNHEY and CDR2 is SVGEGT. The CDR3 loop spans 14 amino acids. The CDR3 sequence is CASSRDGRYTEAFF.

This chain joins TRBV7-2 and TRBJ2-1; the TRBD1 assignment by TCRdb is unverifiable without DNA. The germline CDR1 and CDR2 sequences are SGHTA and FQGNSA. This CDR3 has 15 amino acids. The CDR3 region is CASSLDQGTYNEQFF.

The chain recombines TRBV5-1 with TRBJ1-2; the D call of TRBD1 rests on TCRdb alone, since no DNA is present to check it. The CDR3 covers 14 residues. CDR1 is SGHRS, CDR2 YFSETQ, per germline. The CDR3 here is CASSYTRDSYGYTF.

The chain recombines TRBV19 with TRBJ2-4; without DNA, the TCRdb call of TRBD1 cannot be checked. The CDR3 sequence is 16 residues long. CDR1 LNHDA and CDR2 SQIVND come from the germline V gene (reference sequence). CDR3: CASRSGQGLAKNIQYF.

This chain connects TRBV5-1 to TRBJ1-2; the D call from TCRdb, TRBD1, cannot be confirmed without DNA. Germline V gene sequence: CDR1 SGHRS, CDR2 YFSETQ. CDR3 size: 16 residues. CDR3 sequence reads: CASSFSASRGSGGYTF.

The CDR3 spells CASSQDVGPGILTDTQYF. This chain connects TRBV4-2 to TRBJ2-3; lacking DNA, the TRBD1 call made by TCRdb goes unchecked. Germline assignment: CDR1 LGHNA and CDR2 YNFKEQ. The CDR3 consists of 18 residues.

V usage is TRBV5-1 and J usage is TRBJ2-1. Germline assignment: CDR1 SGHRS and CDR2 YFSETQ. The CDR3 consists of 17 residues. CDR3 sequence reads: CASSKTVEEGLYNEQFF.

The chain is built from TRBV20-1 and TRBJ2-3; TCRdb names TRBD2, which stays unverified in the absence of DNA. From germline, CDR1 is DFQATT and CDR2 SNEGSKA (reference sequence). CDR3 length equals 13 residues. CDR3 protein: CSASASATDTQYF.

The V call is TRBV6-1, the J call TRBJ1-5; as DNA is missing, the TRBD1 call by TCRdb cannot be tested. This CDR3 spans 14 amino acids. Germline CDR1 and CDR2: MNHNS and SASEGT. This chain's CDR3 is CASKGTGGNQPQHF.

This chain joins TRBV6-5 and TRBJ1-2. This CDR3 comprises 12 residues. Looked up from germline, CDR1 is MNHEY and CDR2 is SVGAGI. The CDR3 region is CASSENPYGYTF.

The chain is built from TRBV20-1 and TRBJ1-2; TCRdb calls TRBD1, which cannot be checked without DNA. Germline values: CDR1 DFQATT, CDR2 SNEGSKA (reference sequence). This CDR3 contains 12 residues. CDR3 residues: CSARDPSGGYTF.

The rearrangement uses TRBV20-1 and TRBJ2-5; the D gene TCRdb calls, TRBD2, cannot be checked with no DNA. The CDR3 is 17 amino acids. From germline, CDR1 is DFQATT and CDR2 SNEGSKA (reference sequence). The CDR3 protein is CSARIRLAGGIQETQYF.

The chain employs TRBV5-1 and TRBJ2-5; TCRdb picks TRBD1, but there is no DNA to check that call. This CDR3 contains 14 residues. Germline values: CDR1 SGHRS, CDR2 YFSETQ. The CDR3 sequence is CASSQGLSQETQYF.

The chain combines TRBV14 with TRBJ2-2. The CDR3 is 16 amino acids. Germline assignment: CDR1 SGHDN and CDR2 FVKESK. This CDR3 reads CASSQTVTRETGELFF.

The chain joins TRBV9 to TRBJ2-7; no DNA is available, so the TRBD1 call from TCRdb remains unchecked. CDR3 size: 14 residues. Germline loops: CDR1 SGDLS, CDR2 YYNGEE. The CDR3 region is CASSVGGQGYEQYF. Full variable domain (missing parts from reference TRBV9 and TRBJ2-7): DSGVTQTPKHLITATGQRVTLRCSPRSGDLSVYWYQQSLDQGLQFLIQYYNGEERAKGNILERFSAQQFPDLHSELNLSSLELGDSALYFCASSVGGQGYEQYFGPGTRLTVT.

V is TRBV14 and J is TRBJ1-2; TCRdb's D call, TRBD1, is unchecked because there is no DNA. The CDR3 extends over 14 amino acids. The germline V gene has CDR1 SGHDN and CDR2 FVKESK. CDR3 protein: CASSRRGGIYGYTF.

The chain recombines TRBV6-5 with TRBJ1-2. Germline lookup yields CDR1 MNHEY and CDR2 SVGAGI. This CDR3 is built from 13 residues. CDR3 sequence reads: CASLPRAGYGYTF.